This TCR beta chain was identified in a study of T cell responses to AZD1222 COVID-19 vaccine. Study results and limitations: Spike was spanned by vaccine-associated CD4 TCRs, with dominance at 160-218 and 743-854. Targets within unmutated variant regions were reportedly found for nearly half of spike-specific TCRs. Only 5 to 7 individuals given AZD1222 were seropositive at baseline. Clonal diversity was possibly underestimated, and the donors were mostly white British, with more females.

For this clone: Its target is unknown. One junction end does not reproduce the germline sequence, and a read error may be involved.

This CDR3 contains 15 residues. Per the germline V gene, CDR1 is MGHRA and CDR2 is YSYEKL. Assay: immunoSEQ multiplex PCR; the TCRdb copy retains only in-frame clones and omits some. Here the sample spans about 150,000 clones, 87% being singletons. This sequence was found in an adult who received the AZD1222 COVID-19 vaccine. The chain combines TRBV4-1 with TRBJ2-5; D may be TRBD1 (7 bases). The source was peripheral blood, collected 28 days after the second AZD1222 dose. CDR3 DNA sequence: TGCGCCAGCAGCCAAGATCTCCGACAGGGAGGACGTGACCACTTC. As protein: CASSQDLRQGGRDHF.